This TCR beta chain stems from a study of T cells in Graves' hyperthyroidism and ophthalmopathy. The TCR beta CDR3 regions underwent amplification using RNA transcripts as the source. With the HTBI primer set, the TCR CDR3 went through a first round of RT-PCR. One entry per CDR3 protein, called by TCRdb with MiXCR from the multiplex PCR reads. Of 660,000 or so distinct CDR3 sequences listed, less than 25% are singletons. This clonotype has just a few counts. Its antigen is not known. This CDR3 is 18 amino acids long. The ends were cut back, 7 bases at V and 1 base at J, with 20 bases in the middle. CDR1 MNHNS and CDR2 SASEGT come from the germline V gene. Study-level points and caveats: Blood also held most thyroid clonotypes expanded beyond 0.001.

Clinical symptoms, serum thyroxine, TRAb, thyroid ultrasound and orbital computed tomography informed diagnoses. The chain uses TRBV6-1 and TRBJ2-6; D perhaps matches TRBD1 (6 bases). The receptor's source is a man younger than 40 with Graves' ophthalmopathy. The sequenced sample consisted of blood. The CDR3 DNA is TGTGCCAGCACCGAGGGATACAGGGTTGCTTCTGGGGCCAACGTCCTGACTTTC. This gives the protein CASTEGYRVASGANVLTF.